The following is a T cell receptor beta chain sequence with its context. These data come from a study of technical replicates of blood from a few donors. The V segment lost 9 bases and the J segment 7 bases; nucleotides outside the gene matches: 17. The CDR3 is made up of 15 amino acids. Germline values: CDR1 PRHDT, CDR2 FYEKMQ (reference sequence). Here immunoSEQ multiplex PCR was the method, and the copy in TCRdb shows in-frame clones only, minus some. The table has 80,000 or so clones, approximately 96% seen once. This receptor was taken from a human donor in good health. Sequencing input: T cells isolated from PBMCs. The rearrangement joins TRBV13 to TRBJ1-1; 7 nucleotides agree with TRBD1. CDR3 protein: CASQQGNGGYFEAFF. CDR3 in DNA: TGTGCCAGTCAACAGGGGAATGGGGGATATTTTGAAGCTTTCTTT.